The next 5 T cell receptor beta chains were all read from a single sample in a study of blood T cell repertoires in COVID-19. TCRdb's table, derived via immunoSEQ multiplex PCR, lists solely in-frame clones and lacks some. Altogether 120,000 or so clones are present, less than 90% being singletons, with the ten largest covering roughly 3.9%. Specimen: PBMCs or T cells enriched from blood (not recorded which). The receptor set was obtained from a young woman who had recovered from COVID-19.

The chain carries TRBV5-1 and TRBJ1-6, with D possibly being TRBD1 (5 bases). The germline V gene encodes CDR1 SGHRS and CDR2 YFSETQ. The CDR3 contains 16 residues. The V end was cut by 2 bases, the J end by 2 bases, with 11 bases between. CDR3 loop: CASSFGGMTYNSPLHF. CDR3 DNA: TGCGCCAGCAGCTTCGGGGGGATGACCTATAATTCACCCCTCCACTTT.

This sequence joins TRBV11-3 and TRBJ2-1; the D is unclear. This CDR3 comprises 13 residues. The V gene's germline CDR1 is SGHNT and CDR2 YENEEA. The V gene lost 0 bases and the J gene lost 3 bases, with 3 bases spanning the gap. The CDR3 sequence: CASSLDLYNEQFF. CDR3 sequence (DNA): TGTGCCAGCAGCTTAGATCTCTACAATGAGCAGTTCTTC.

This clone was recorded a few times. This chain joins TRBV4-1 and TRBJ2-1; 10 positions match TRBD2. This CDR3 is 16 amino acids long. Per germline, CDR1 MGHRA and CDR2 YSYEKL. Losses at the gene ends were 0 bases for V and 8 bases for J; bases not matched to a gene: 7. CDR3 region: CASSQDPSGSRDEQFF. The CDR3 region has the DNA TGCGCCAGCAGCCAAGATCCTAGCGGGAGTAGGGATGAGCAGTTCTTC.

V and J are TRBV6-5 and TRBJ1-4; TRBD1 matches at 7 bases. The CDR3 sequence is 15 residues long. The V gene end was trimmed by 6 bases and the J gene end by 8 bases; junction bases not matched to a gene: 12. Germline CDR1 is MNHEY and CDR2 is SVGAGI. The CDR3: CASSSTGTVTEKLFF. The DNA for the CDR3 is TGTGCCAGCAGCTCCACCGGGACAGTAACCGAAAAACTGTTTTTT.

The chain recombines TRBV11-3 with TRBJ2-1, with a weak D call TRBD2 (7 bases). Germline CDR1 is SGHNT and CDR2 is YENEEA. CDR3 length: 16 residues. V was trimmed by 2 bases and J by 5 bases, leaving 16 bases between them. The CDR3 loop is CASSLTAGRGNNEQFF. As DNA, the CDR3 is TGTGCCAGCAGCTTAACAGCTGGGAGGGGGAACAATGAGCAGTTCTTC.